A single sample is the source of the 31 T cell receptor beta chains below, sequenced in a study of T cells in Graves' hyperthyroidism and ophthalmopathy. The investigators amplified TCR beta CDR3 regions from RNA transcripts. HTBI primers were used for first-round RT-PCR of the TCR CDR3. TCRdb re-called the multiplex PCR reads with MiXCR, one entry per CDR3 protein. Here the sample spans approximately 250,000 distinct CDR3 sequences, 24% being singletons. Material: blood. These receptors were taken from a woman in her thirties or forties with Graves' ophthalmopathy.

This clonotype occurred many times. The rearrangement uses TRBV24-1 and TRBJ1-5; D gene ambiguous. The germline V gene has CDR1 KGHDR and CDR2 SFDVKD. Trimming took off 6 bases at V and 5 bases at J, with 10 bases between the two ends. The CDR3 runs to 13 residues. The CDR3 region has the DNA TGTGCCACCAGTAGGAGTTCAGATCAGCCCCAGCATTTT. Encoded protein: CATSRSSDQPQHF.

This clonotype was observed at least ten times. The chain is built from TRBV24-1 and TRBJ2-7; no reliable D call. CDR1 is KGHDR and CDR2 is SFDVKD in the germline V gene. Trimming left V 12 bases short and J 2 bases short, with 16 bases between. The CDR3 covers 13 residues. CDR3 nucleotides: TGTGCCTCCCGACACCGCCGTACCTACGAGCAGTACTTC. Its protein product is CASRHRRTYEQYF.

This clonotype was counted many times. The chain combines TRBV28 with TRBJ2-7; 12 bases match TRBD1. J was trimmed by 4 bases and V by 6 bases; bases with no gene match: 13. CDR1 and CDR2 from the germline V gene are MDHEN and SYDVKM. The CDR3 sequence is 17 residues long. CDR3: CASRFQKGQGAAYEQYF. In DNA form, the CDR3 reads TGTGCCAGCAGATTCCAAAAGGGACAGGGGGCGGCTTACGAGCAGTACTTC.

The V gene is TRBV29-1, the J gene TRBJ2-2, with D possibly TRBD1 on 6 matching bases. V was cut by 6 bases and J by 6 bases, with 14 bases left in between. Germline V CDR1 and CDR2: SQVTM, ANQGSEA. This CDR3 has 13 amino acids. The CDR3 loop is CSVLTGFAGELFF. The CDR3 DNA follows: TGCAGCGTGTTGACAGGTTTTGCCGGGGAGCTGTTTTTT.

The chain uses TRBV6-1 and TRBJ2-7; D is perhaps TRBD1 or TRBD2 (5 bases each). The CDR3 is made up of 14 amino acids. The germline V gene has CDR1 MNHNS and CDR2 SASEGT. Trimming pared 6 bases from V and 2 bases from J, leaving 14 bases between. CDR3 protein: CASRGPGPPYEQYF. CDR3 in DNA: TGTGCCAGCAGAGGCCCGGGGCCGCCCTACGAGCAGTACTTC.

J is TRBJ1-2 and V is TRBV7-3; a possible D gene is TRBD1 (6 bases). V was shortened by 0 bases and J by 3 bases, with 14 bases between the two germline ends. The CDR3 consists of 16 residues. Germline V CDR1 and CDR2: SGHTA, FQGTGA. The CDR3 sequence is CASSLTLQGLDYGYTF. The CDR3, as DNA: TGTGCCAGCAGCTTAACGTTACAGGGCTTGGACTATGGCTACACCTTC.

Details on this clonotype: At one end, the junction sequence differs from germline, possibly due to a read error. The CDR3 DNA sequence: TGTGCCAGCAGTTACGGACTCCCCGGGACTAACATCCAAGAGACACAGTACTTC. Protein: CASSYGLPGTNIQETQYF. V usage is TRBV6-5 and J usage is TRBJ2-5; TRBD2 matches at 7 bases. The CDR3 length is 18 residues. Germline V gene sequence: CDR1 MNHEY, CDR2 SVGAGI.

This clonotype was counted at least ten times. This sequence joins TRBV6-5 and TRBJ1-1, with TRBD1 as a possible D gene (5 bases). V lost 6 bases to trimming and J lost 0 bases, with 8 bases between them. Germline loops: CDR1 MNHEY, CDR2 SVGAGI. The CDR3 runs 13 residues. CDR3 loop: CASSRVLNTEAFF. CDR3 in DNA: TGTGCCAGCAGCAGGGTATTGAACACTGAAGCTTTCTTT.

This clonotype appeared many times. This chain joins TRBV28 and TRBJ1-2, with no clear D. Trimming removed 3 bases at V and 2 bases at J, with 13 bases between. Per germline, CDR1 MDHEN and CDR2 SYDVKM. The CDR3 is 15 amino acids. The CDR3 is CASSFTLGANYGYTF. The CDR3 DNA sequence: TGTGCCAGCAGTTTCACATTGGGCGCGAACTATGGCTACACCTTC.

This clonotype was detected many times. The CDR3 nucleotides are TGTGCCAGCTCACCAGTGGGACAGGGTGATCAGCCCCAGCATTTT. Its translation is CASSPVGQGDQPQHF. This chain joins TRBV18 and TRBJ1-5; 9 bases line up with TRBD1. Germline values: CDR1 KGHSH, CDR2 LQKENI. The length of the CDR3 is 15 residues. With 2 bases clipped from V and 5 bases from J, the junction kept 4 bases outside the gene matches.

Many counts were recorded for this clonotype. J is TRBJ2-7 and V is TRBV9; a possible D gene is TRBD2 (6 bases). The CDR3 spans 15 residues. The germline gives CDR1 SGDLS, CDR2 YYNGEE. V lost 4 bases, J lost 3 bases, and 17 bases lay in between. The CDR3: CASSPEDSGVYEQYF. CDR3 nucleotide sequence: TGTGCCAGCAGCCCAGAAGATAGCGGCGTCTACGAGCAGTACTTC.

There are many counts of this clonotype. V is TRBV20-1 and J is TRBJ2-4; maybe TRBD2 (6 bases). The CDR3 has 16 amino acids. V was pared by 1 base and J by 0 bases, with 13 bases between. Germline V gene data show CDR1 as DFQATT and CDR2 as SNEGSKA (reference sequence). The CDR3 nucleotides read TGCAGTGCTAGAGGGGCGGCGGGGTTAGCCAAAAACATTCAGTACTTC. Protein sequence: CSARGAAGLAKNIQYF.

This clonotype was observed at least ten times. This chain joins TRBV3-1 and TRBJ2-5; D tentatively reads TRBD1 or TRBD2 (5 bases each). Germline-derived CDR1 and CDR2 are LGHDT and YNNKEL (reference sequence). Trimming stripped 5 bases from V and 0 bases from J, with 10 bases between. The CDR3 sequence is 14 residues long. CDR3 in amino acids: CASSRGEYQETQYF. CDR3 in DNA: TGTGCCAGCAGCAGGGGAGAGTACCAAGAGACCCAGTACTTC.

In this sample, this clonotype turned up many times. This chain links TRBV11-2 with TRBJ2-7; D is perhaps TRBD2 (6 bases). Trimming cost V 5 bases and J 0 bases, with 14 bases left between them. The CDR3 contains 15 residues. Germline lookup yields CDR1 SGHAT and CDR2 FQNNGV. The CDR3 spells CASSLRLGSSYEQYF. In DNA form, the CDR3 reads TGTGCCAGCAGCCTGAGACTAGGTAGCTCCTACGAGCAGTACTTC.

This clonotype was observed at least ten times. This chain links TRBV6-1 with TRBJ1-2, with 7 bases aligning to TRBD1. This CDR3 is built from 17 residues. V lost 5 bases and J lost 0; bases outside the gene matches: 12. Looked up from germline, CDR1 is MNHNS and CDR2 is SASEGT. CDR3 DNA: TGTGCCAGCAGTCAATCCGACAGGGACCCAACTAACTATGGCTACACCTTC. Its translation: CASSQSDRDPTNYGYTF.

This clonotype was observed many times. J is TRBJ2-5 and V is TRBV13; tentative D call: TRBD1 (6 bases). The germline V and J ends were trimmed by 5 bases and 5 bases, with 18 bases remaining between them. In germline, CDR1 is PRHDT, CDR2 FYEKMQ (reference sequence). The CDR3 spans 15 residues. DNA of the CDR3: TGTGCCAGCAGCGTACACACAGGGATCTTGGAGACCCAGTACTTC. Translating gives CASSVHTGILETQYF.

This clonotype was detected many times. V and J are TRBV20-1 and TRBJ1-6, with 12 bases lining up with TRBD1. The V gene end was trimmed by 7 bases and the J gene end by 10 bases; junction bases not matched to a gene: 5. Germline lookup yields CDR1 DFQATT and CDR2 SNEGSKA (reference sequence). The CDR3 runs to 13 residues. For the CDR3, the DNA is TGCAGTGGCGGGACAGGGGGCTGGTCACCCCTCCACTTT. Protein product: CSGGTGGWSPLHF.

This clonotype was counted at least ten times. This chain links TRBV28 with TRBJ2-2; TRBD1 matches at 9 bases. V trimming: 4 bases; J trimming: 3 bases; junction bases outside the gene matches: 0. This CDR3 region has 14 residues. Germline V gene lookup returns CDR1 MDHEN and CDR2 SYDVKM. CDR3 in amino acids: CASSWDRDTGELFF. The CDR3 DNA follows: TGTGCCAGCAGTTGGGACAGGGACACCGGGGAGCTGTTTTTT.

Only one count was recorded for this clonotype. This sequence joins TRBV19 and TRBJ1-5; no firm D call. Trimming removed 5 bases at V and 9 bases at J, with 17 bases between. Germline CDR1 reads LNHDA; CDR2 reads SQIVND (reference sequence). CDR3 length equals 14 residues. The DNA of the CDR3 is TGTGCCAGTAGTGCACGTCTCCCGGAGCCGCCCCAGCATTTT. The encoded protein is CASSARLPEPPQHF.

This clonotype occurred many times. The gene calls are TRBV27 and TRBJ2-7, with 10 bases fitting TRBD1. This CDR3 is 16 amino acids long. J lost 5 bases, V lost 5 bases, and 12 bases had no gene match. CDR1 is MNHEY, CDR2 SMNVEV, per germline (reference sequence). The CDR3 DNA follows: TGTGCCAGCAGTCCGGGATTGGGACAGGGGTTCCACGAGCAGTACTTC. This codes for CASSPGLGQGFHEQYF.

The CDR3 here is CASRAGGGQPQHF. In nucleotides, the CDR3 is TGCGCCAGCAGGGCAGGGGGCGGACAGCCCCAGCATTTT. The V gene is TRBV5-1, the J gene TRBJ1-5, with TRBD1 matching 8 bases. The CDR3 consists of 13 residues. CDR1 is SGHRS and CDR2 is YFSETQ in the germline V gene. V lost 5 bases and J lost 7; bases outside the gene matches: 5.

Many counts were recorded for this clonotype. This chain uses TRBV30 with TRBJ2-2; maybe TRBD2 (7 bases). Germline V gene sequence: CDR1 GTSNPN, CDR2 SVGIG (reference sequence). V was clipped by 4 bases and J by 8 bases, with 23 bases between them. This CDR3 comprises 16 residues. CDR3 bases: TGTGCCTGGACTAGTAACGGTCTAGGGGGGGGAGGGGAGCTGTTTTTT. Its translation: CAWTSNGLGGGGELFF. The whole variable domain, remainder taken from reference TRBV30 and TRBJ2-2, is SQTIHQWPATLVQPVGSPLSLECTVEGTSNPNLYWYRQAAGRGLQLLFYSVGIGQISSEVPQNLSASRPQDRQFILSSKKLLLSDSGFYLCAWTSNGLGGGGELFFGEGSRLTVL.

This clonotype came up many times. The chain combines TRBV27 with TRBJ1-3; D is uncertain. The V end lost 5 bases, the J end lost 5 bases, and 13 bases lay between the germline ends. The CDR3 is 14 residues long. Germline CDR1 MNHEY, CDR2 SMNVEV (reference sequence). This CDR3 is CASSLTSRRNTIYF. CDR3 bases: TGTGCCAGCAGTCTGACCTCTCGGCGAAACACCATATATTTT.

The genes are TRBV28 and TRBJ2-7; TRBD1 agrees at 9 bases. The CDR3 runs 15 residues. CDR1 and CDR2 (germline): MDHEN, SYDVKM. Unmatched junction bases numbered 6, after V lost 6 bases and J lost 0 bases. The CDR3, as DNA: TGTGCCAGCAGAGAACAGGGGGCGAGCTCCTACGAGCAGTACTTC. Translation: CASREQGASSYEQYF. The variable domain in full, completed from reference TRBV28 and TRBJ2-7, reads DVKVTQSSRYLVKRTGEKVFLECVQDMDHENMFWYRQDPGLGLRLIYFSYDVKMKEKGDIPEGYSVSREKKERFSLILESASTNQTSMYLCASREQGASSYEQYFGPGTRLTVT.

This sequence joins TRBV7-2 and TRBJ1-6; possibly TRBD1 for D (6 bases). The germline gives CDR1 SGHTA, CDR2 FQGNSA. This CDR3 region has 14 residues. The V end lost 5 bases, the J end lost 6 bases, and 11 bases lay between the germline ends. The CDR3 DNA reads TGTGCCAGCAGCCCCCGCAGGGGTAATTCACCCCTCCACTTT. This sequence encodes CASSPRRGNSPLHF.

This clonotype has ten or more counts. The genes are TRBV6-1 and TRBJ1-5; tentative D call: TRBD1 (6 bases). The CDR3 extends over 14 amino acids. V was shortened by 4 bases and J by 2 bases, with 9 bases between the two germline ends. The germline CDR1 and CDR2 sequences are MNHNS and SASEGT. CDR3 loop: CASSAGDGNQPQHF. The DNA of the CDR3 is TGTGCCAGCAGTGCAGGGGACGGCAATCAGCCCCAGCATTTT.

There are many counts of this clonotype. The J gene is TRBJ1-2, the V gene TRBV6-5, with 9 bases fitting TRBD1. Germline assignment: CDR1 MNHEY and CDR2 SVGAGI. The CDR3 spans 17 residues. V shed 5 bases and J 0 bases; nucleotides not matched to a gene: 10. CDR3 residues: CASSLLGQGIANYGYTF. In nucleotides, the CDR3 is TGTGCCAGCAGTCTCCTCGGACAGGGGATAGCTAACTATGGCTACACCTTC.

This clonotype showed up many times. This sequence joins TRBV6-1 and TRBJ2-2; 7 bases map to TRBD1. Looked up from germline, CDR1 is MNHNS and CDR2 is SASEGT. J gave up 6 bases and V 6 bases, and 7 bases lay outside the gene matches. CDR3 length: 14 amino acids. The CDR3 sequence: CASRTQGVAGELFF. CDR3 nucleotides: TGTGCCAGCAGGACTCAGGGGGTGGCCGGGGAGCTGTTTTTT.

Ten or more counts support this clonotype. V gene TRBV15 combines with J gene TRBJ2-5; no reliable D call. The CDR3 sequence is 15 residues long. Trimming cost V 3 bases and J 3 bases, with 14 bases left between them. From germline, CDR1 is LNHNV and CDR2 YYDKDF (reference sequence). CDR3 sequence (DNA): TGTGCCACCAGCAGGGCCCCGTGGATCGAAGAGACCCAGTACTTC. It encodes CATSRAPWIEETQYF. The whole variable domain, remainder taken from reference TRBV15 and TRBJ2-5, is DAMVIQNPRYQVTQFGKPVTLSCSQTLNHNVMYWYQQKSSQAPKLLFHYYDKDFNNEADTPDNFQSRRPNTSFCFLDIRSPGLGDTAMYLCATSRAPWIEETQYFGPGTRLLVL.

This clonotype turned up a few times. This rearrangement joins TRBV4-1 to TRBJ1-6; D is unclear. V was pared by 2 bases and J by 10 bases, with 12 bases between. The CDR3 has 14 residues. Per germline, CDR1 MGHRA and CDR2 YSYEKL. CDR3 region: CASSQIRGESPLHF. The DNA of the CDR3 is TGCGCCAGCAGCCAAATACGTGGGGAATCACCCCTCCACTTT.

This clonotype was counted many times. The chain links TRBV2 to TRBJ1-5; D unresolved. Germline CDR1 is SNHLY and CDR2 is FYNNEI. The CDR3 totals 13 residues. V was clipped by 9 bases and J by 2 bases, with 11 bases between them. The CDR3 protein is CARGGRGNQPQHF. CDR3 DNA sequence: TGTGCCAGGGGCGGGAGGGGCAATCAGCCCCAGCATTTT.